This is a list of T cell receptor beta chains from one sample in a study of blood T cell repertoires in COVID-19. Method: immunoSEQ multiplex PCR; TCRdb's copy keeps in-frame clones and lacks some. The table has some 180,000 clones, 84% seen once. Sample: peripheral blood. These receptors came from a human donor in a cohort sampled during active COVID-19. The CDR3 runs from the conserved cysteine through the conserved F or W. The D gene is left open where the match is weak. Size values are once, few and many counts, or a class for expanded clones, and some rows have none.

clone size	V gene	J gene	D gene	CDR3 protein	CDR3 DNA
-	TRBV12-3/TRBV12-4	TRBJ1-2	-	CASSLGAGVGYTF	TGTGCCAGCAGCCTAGGGGCAGGGGTTGGCTACACCTTC
few	TRBV19	TRBJ1-5	-	CASSPEAETGQPQHF	TGTGCCAGTAGTCCTGAGGCCGAGACAGGTCAGCCCCAGCATTTT
-	TRBV19	TRBJ2-1	-	CASSIEDSYNEQFF	TGTGCCAGTAGTATCGAGGACTCCTACAATGAGCAGTTCTTC
-	TRBV27	TRBJ2-7	-	CASSPVQATYEQYF	TGTGCCAGCAGTCCCGTGCAGGCCACCTACGAGCAGTACTTC
-	TRBV5-4	TRBJ2-1	-	CASSLVANNEQFF	TGTGCCAGCAGCTTGGTTGCGAACAATGAGCAGTTCTTC
-	TRBV6-5	TRBJ1-1	-	CASSPQGFGTEAFF	TGTGCCAGCAGTCCCCAGGGTTTCGGCACTGAAGCTTTCTTT
-	TRBV19	TRBJ2-7	-	CASSIGTLAYEQYF	TGTGCCAGTAGTATTGGGACATTAGCCTACGAGCAGTACTTC
-	TRBV5-5	TRBJ1-6	TRBD1	CASSPTGQGRSPLHF	TGTGCCAGCAGCCCTACGGGACAGGGAAGATCACCCCTCCACTTT
-	TRBV27	TRBJ2-1	TRBD2	CASSKLAGGPHDEQFF	TGTGCCAGCAGTAAACTAGCGGGGGGGCCCCATGATGAGCAGTTCTTC
-	TRBV19	TRBJ1-1	-	CASSNRVMTEAFF	TGTGCCAGTAGTAACAGGGTTATGACTGAAGCTTTCTTT
-	TRBV12-3/TRBV12-4	TRBJ1-2	-	CASSQGRLYGYTF	TGTGCCAGCAGTCAGGGGCGACTCTATGGCTACACCTTC
-	TRBV12-3/TRBV12-4	TRBJ2-3	-	CASSFDTTQYF	TGTGCCAGCAGTTTCGACACTACGCAGTATTTT
-	TRBV13	TRBJ1-4	-	CASSLRQMGEKLFF	TGTGCCAGCAGCTTAAGACAGATGGGTGAAAAACTGTTTTTT
-	TRBV7-2	TRBJ1-3	TRBD1	CASSGRDRGFGNTIYF	TGTGCCAGCAGCGGCCGGGACAGGGGTTTTGGAAACACCATATATTTT
-	TRBV5-1	TRBJ2-7	-	CASSPGGVYEQYF	TGCGCCAGCAGCCCGGGCGGGGTTTACGAGCAGTACTTC
-	TRBV5-4	TRBJ2-3	-	CASSSPPAGTDTQYF	TGTGCCAGCAGCTCCCCCCCGGCGGGCACAGATACGCAGTATTTT
-	TRBV29-1	TRBJ1-1	-	CSVVLGRGMNTEAFF	TGCAGCGTTGTTCTGGGCAGGGGAATGAACACTGAAGCTTTCTTT
-	TRBV3-1/TRBV3-2	TRBJ1-4	-	CASGNTAQLFF	TGTGCCAGCGGAAATACAGCTCAACTGTTTTTT
-	TRBV6-6	TRBJ2-7	-	CASRRAYEQYF	TGTGCCAGCAGGAGGGCCTACGAGCAGTACTTC
once	TRBV19	TRBJ2-1	TRBD2	CASSRIAGGPRDEQFF	TGTGCCAGTAGTAGAATAGCGGGGGGCCCTAGGGATGAGCAGTTCTTC